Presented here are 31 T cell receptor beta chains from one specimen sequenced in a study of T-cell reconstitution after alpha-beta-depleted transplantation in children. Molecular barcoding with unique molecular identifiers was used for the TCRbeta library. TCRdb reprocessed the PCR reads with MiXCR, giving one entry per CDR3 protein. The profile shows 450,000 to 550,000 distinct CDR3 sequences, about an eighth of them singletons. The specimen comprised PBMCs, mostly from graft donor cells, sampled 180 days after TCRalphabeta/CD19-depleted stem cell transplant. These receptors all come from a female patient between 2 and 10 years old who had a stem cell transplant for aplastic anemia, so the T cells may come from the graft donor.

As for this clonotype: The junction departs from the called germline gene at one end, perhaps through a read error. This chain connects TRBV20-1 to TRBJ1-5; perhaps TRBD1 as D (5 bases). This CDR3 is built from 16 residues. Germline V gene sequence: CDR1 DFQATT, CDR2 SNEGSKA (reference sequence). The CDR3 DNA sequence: TGCAGTGCTAGAGATCCACAGGCGCGTCCCGATCAGCCCCGGCATTTT. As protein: CSARDPQARPDQPRHF.

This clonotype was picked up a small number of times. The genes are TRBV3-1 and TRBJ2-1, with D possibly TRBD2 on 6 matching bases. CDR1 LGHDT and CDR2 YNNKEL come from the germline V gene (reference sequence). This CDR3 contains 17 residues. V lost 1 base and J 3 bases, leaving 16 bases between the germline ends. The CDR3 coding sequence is TGTGCCAGCAGCCAAGTGATGGGAGCGGGTGTCTACAATGAGCAGTTCTTC. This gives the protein CASSQVMGAGVYNEQFF.

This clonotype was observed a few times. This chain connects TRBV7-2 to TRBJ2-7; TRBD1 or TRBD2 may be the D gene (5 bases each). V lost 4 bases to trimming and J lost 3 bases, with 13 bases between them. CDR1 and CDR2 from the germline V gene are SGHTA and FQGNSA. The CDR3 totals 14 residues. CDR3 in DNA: TGTGCCAGCAGCTCCCGGGACGCGGTCTACGAGCAGTACTTC. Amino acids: CASSSRDAVYEQYF.

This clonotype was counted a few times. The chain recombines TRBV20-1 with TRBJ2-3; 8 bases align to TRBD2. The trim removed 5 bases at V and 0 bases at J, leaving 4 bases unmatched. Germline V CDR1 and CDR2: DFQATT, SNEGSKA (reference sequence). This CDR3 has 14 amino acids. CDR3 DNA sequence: TGCAGTGCTCGAGCGGGAGATAGCACAGATACGCAGTATTTT. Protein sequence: CSARAGDSTDTQYF.

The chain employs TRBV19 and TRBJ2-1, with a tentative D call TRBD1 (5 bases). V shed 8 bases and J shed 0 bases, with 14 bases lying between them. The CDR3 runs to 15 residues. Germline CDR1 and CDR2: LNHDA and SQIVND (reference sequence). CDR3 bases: TGTGCCAGTCGGACAAGGGCGACCTCCTACAATGAGCAGTTCTTC. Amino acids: CASRTRATSYNEQFF.

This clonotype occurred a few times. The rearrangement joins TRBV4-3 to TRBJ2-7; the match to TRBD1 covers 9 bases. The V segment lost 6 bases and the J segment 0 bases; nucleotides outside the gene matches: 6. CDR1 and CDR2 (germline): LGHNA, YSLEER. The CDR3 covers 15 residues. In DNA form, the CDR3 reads TGCGCCAGCAGGAGGACAGGGGCAAGCTCCTACGAGCAGTACGTC. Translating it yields CASRRTGASSYEQYV.

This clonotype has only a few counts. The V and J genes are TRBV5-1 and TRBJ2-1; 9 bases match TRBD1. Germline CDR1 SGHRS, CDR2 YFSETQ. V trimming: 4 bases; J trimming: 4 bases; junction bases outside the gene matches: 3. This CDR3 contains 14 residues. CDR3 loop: CASSRDREYNEQFF. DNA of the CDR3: TGCGCCAGCAGCCGGGACAGGGAGTACAATGAGCAGTTCTTC.

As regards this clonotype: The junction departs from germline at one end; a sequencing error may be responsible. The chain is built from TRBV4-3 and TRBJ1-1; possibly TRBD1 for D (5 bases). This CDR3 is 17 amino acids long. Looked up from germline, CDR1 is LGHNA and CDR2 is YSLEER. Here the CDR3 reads CATSQDALQAWRTEAFF. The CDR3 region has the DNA TGCGCCACCAGCCAAGATGCCCTACAGGCCTGGAGGACTGAAGCTTTCTTT.

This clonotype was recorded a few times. CDR3 loop: CASSLLGSGGSSNQPQHF. The CDR3 DNA follows: TGTGCCAGCAGTTTATTAGGTTCGGGGGGCAGCTCCAATCAGCCCCAGCATTTT. The chain uses TRBV28 and TRBJ1-5, with a weak D call TRBD1 (6 bases). Trimming shortened V by 1 base and J by 3 bases, and 19 bases separated the two germline ends. The CDR3 covers 18 residues. In germline, CDR1 is MDHEN, CDR2 SYDVKM.

This CDR3 is CASSEDRETDAQHF. The CDR3 nucleotides read TGTGCCAGCAGTGAAGACAGGGAGACCGACGCCCAGCATTTT. The chain employs TRBV2 and TRBJ1-5, with D perhaps matching TRBD1 (6 bases). Germline values: CDR1 SNHLY, CDR2 FYNNEI. V was cut by 1 base and J by 11 bases, with 15 bases left in between. This CDR3 spans 14 amino acids.

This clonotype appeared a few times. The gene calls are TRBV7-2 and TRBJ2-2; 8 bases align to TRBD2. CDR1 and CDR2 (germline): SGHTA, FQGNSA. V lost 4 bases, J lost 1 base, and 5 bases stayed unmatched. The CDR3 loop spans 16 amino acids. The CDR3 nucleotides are TGTGCCAGCAGCTCCGCTAGCGGGCTGAACACCGGGGAGCTGTTTTTT. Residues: CASSSASGLNTGELFF.

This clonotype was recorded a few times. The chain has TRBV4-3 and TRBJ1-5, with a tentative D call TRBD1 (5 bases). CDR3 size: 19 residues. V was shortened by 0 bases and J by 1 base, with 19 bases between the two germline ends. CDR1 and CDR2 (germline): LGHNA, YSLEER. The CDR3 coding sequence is TGCGCCAGCAGCCAAGATTGGGGTAAGGGACTTCGGAGCAATCAGCCCCAGCATTTT. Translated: CASSQDWGKGLRSNQPQHF.

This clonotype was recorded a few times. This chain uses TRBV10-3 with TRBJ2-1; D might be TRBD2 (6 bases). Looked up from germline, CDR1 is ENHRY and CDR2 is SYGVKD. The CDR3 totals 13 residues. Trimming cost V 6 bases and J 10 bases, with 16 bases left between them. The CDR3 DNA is TGTGCCATCAGGGGGACTGTTACTCGAGAGCAGTTCTTC. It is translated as CAIRGTVTREQFF.

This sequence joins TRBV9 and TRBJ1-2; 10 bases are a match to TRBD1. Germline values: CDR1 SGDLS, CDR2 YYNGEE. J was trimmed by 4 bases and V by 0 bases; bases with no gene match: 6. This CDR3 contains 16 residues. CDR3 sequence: CASSVATGTGAYGYTF. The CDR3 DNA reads TGTGCCAGCAGCGTAGCTACGGGGACAGGGGCCTATGGCTACACCTTC.

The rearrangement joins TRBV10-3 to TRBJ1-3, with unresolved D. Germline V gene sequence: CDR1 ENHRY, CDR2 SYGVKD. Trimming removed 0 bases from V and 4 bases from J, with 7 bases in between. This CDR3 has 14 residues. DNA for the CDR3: TGTGCCATCAGTGAGTCCCATTTGGGAAACACCATATATTTT. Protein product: CAISESHLGNTIYF.

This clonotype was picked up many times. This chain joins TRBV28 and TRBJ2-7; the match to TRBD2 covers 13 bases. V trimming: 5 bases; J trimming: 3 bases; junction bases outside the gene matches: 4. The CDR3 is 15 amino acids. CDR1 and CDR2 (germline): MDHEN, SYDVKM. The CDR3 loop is CASSRTSGSIYEQYF. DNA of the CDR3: TGTGCCAGCAGTCGGACTAGCGGGAGTATCTACGAGCAGTACTTC.

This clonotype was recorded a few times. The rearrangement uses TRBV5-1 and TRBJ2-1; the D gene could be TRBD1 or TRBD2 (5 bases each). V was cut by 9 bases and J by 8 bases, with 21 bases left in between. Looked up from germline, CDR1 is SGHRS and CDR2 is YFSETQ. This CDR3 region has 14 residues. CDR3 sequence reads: CATNPLGATDEQFF. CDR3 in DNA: TGCGCCACAAACCCCCTCGGGGCTACCGATGAGCAGTTCTTC.

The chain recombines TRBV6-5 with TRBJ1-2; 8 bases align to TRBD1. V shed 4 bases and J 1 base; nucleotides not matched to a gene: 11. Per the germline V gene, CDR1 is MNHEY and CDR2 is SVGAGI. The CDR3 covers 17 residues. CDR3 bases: TGTGCCAGCAGTTTATTCCCCGGGACAGGACATAACTATGGCTACACCTTC. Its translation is CASSLFPGTGHNYGYTF.

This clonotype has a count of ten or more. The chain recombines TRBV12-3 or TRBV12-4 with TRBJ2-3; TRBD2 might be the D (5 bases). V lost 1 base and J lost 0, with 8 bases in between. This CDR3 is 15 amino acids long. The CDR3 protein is CASSLGGWSTDTQYF. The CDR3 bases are TGTGCCAGCAGTTTAGGCGGGTGGAGCACAGATACGCAGTATTTT.

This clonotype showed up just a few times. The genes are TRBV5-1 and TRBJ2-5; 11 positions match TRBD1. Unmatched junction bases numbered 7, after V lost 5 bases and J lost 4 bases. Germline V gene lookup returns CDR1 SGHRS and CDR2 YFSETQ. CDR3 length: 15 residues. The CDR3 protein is CASSYGGTGGETQYF. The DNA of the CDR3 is TGCGCCAGCAGTTATGGTGGGACAGGGGGAGAGACCCAGTACTTC.

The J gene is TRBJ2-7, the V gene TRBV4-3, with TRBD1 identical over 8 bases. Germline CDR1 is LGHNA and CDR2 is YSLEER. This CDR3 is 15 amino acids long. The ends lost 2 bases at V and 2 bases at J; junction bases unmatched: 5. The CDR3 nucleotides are TGCGCCAGCAGCCAACTACGGGACAGGCCCTACGAGCAGTACGTC. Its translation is CASSQLRDRPYEQYV.

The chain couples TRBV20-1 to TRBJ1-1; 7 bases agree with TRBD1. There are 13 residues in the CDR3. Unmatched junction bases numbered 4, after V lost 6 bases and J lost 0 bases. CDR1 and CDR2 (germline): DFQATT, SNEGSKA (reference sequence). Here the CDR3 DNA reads TGCAGTGCAACAGGGGATTTGAACACTGAAGCTTTCTTT. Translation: CSATGDLNTEAFF.

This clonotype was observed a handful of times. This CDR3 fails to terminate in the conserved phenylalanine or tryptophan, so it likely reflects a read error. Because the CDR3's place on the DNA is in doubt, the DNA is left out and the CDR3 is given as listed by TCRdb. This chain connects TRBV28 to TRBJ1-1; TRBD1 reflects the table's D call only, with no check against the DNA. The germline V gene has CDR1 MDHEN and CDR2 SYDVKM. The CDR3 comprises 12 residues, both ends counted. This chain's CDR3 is CASSLSAGEGDR.

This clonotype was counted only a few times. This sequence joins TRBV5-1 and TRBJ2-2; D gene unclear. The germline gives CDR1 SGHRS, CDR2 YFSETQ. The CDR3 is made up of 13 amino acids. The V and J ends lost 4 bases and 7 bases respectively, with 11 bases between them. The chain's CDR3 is CASSPSRDGELFF. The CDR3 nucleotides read TGCGCCAGCAGCCCATCGAGAGACGGGGAGCTGTTTTTT.

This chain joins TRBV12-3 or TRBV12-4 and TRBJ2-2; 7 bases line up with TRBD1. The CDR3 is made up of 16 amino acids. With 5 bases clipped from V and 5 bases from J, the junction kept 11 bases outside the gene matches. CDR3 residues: CASSRATGLATGELFF. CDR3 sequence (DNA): TGTGCCAGCAGTAGAGCGACAGGGTTGGCGACCGGGGAGCTGTTTTTT.

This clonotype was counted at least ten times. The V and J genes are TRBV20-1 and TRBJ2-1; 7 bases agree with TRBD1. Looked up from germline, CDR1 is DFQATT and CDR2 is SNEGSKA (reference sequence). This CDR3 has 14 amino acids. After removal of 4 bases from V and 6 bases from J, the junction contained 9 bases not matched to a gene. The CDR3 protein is CSAITGAGGNEQFF. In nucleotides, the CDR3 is TGCAGTGCTATTACAGGGGCAGGAGGCAATGAGCAGTTCTTC.

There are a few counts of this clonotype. The CDR3 coding sequence is TGTGCCAGCAGTTTACAAGCGGGAGGGTCCTACGAGCAGTACTTC. Encoded protein: CASSLQAGGSYEQYF. J is TRBJ2-7 and V is TRBV7-2; TRBD2 matches 10 bases. The CDR3 has 15 residues. V lost 6 bases and J lost 1; bases outside the gene matches: 6. Germline loops: CDR1 SGHTA, CDR2 FQGNSA. Using reference TRBV7-2 and TRBJ2-7 for the parts outside the CDR3, the full variable domain is GAGVSQSPSNKVTEKGKDVELRCDPISGHTALYWYRQSLGQGLEFLIYFQGNSAPDKSGLPSDRFSAERTGGSVSTLTIQRTQQEDSAVYLCASSLQAGGSYEQYFGPGTRLTVT.

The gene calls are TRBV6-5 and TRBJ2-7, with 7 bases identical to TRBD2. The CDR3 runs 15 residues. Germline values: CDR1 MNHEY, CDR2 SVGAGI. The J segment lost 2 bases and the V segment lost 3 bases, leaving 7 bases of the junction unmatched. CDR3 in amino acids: CASSYRGRLAYEQYF. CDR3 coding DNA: TGTGCCAGCAGTTATCGCGGGAGATTGGCCTACGAGCAGTACTTC.

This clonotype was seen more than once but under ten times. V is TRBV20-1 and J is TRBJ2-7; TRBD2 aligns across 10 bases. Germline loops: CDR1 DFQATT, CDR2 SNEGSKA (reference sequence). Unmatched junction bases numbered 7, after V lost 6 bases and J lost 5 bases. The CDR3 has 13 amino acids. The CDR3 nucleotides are TGCAGTGCACGGCTAGCGGGAGTCCACGAGCAGTACGTC. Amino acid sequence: CSARLAGVHEQYV.

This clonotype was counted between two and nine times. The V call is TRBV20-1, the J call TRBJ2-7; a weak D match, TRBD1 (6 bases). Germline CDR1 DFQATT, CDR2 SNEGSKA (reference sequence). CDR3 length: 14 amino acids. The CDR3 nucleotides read TGCAGCGCTCCTTTATACAGGGATAAGTACGAGCAGTACTTC. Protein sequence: CSAPLYRDKYEQYF.

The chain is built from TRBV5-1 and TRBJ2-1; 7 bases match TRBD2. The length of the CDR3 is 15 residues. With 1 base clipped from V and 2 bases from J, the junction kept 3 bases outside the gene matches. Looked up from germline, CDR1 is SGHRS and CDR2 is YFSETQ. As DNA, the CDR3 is TGCGCCAGCAGCTTGAGCGGGGATACCTACAATGAGCAGTTCTTC. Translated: CASSLSGDTYNEQFF.